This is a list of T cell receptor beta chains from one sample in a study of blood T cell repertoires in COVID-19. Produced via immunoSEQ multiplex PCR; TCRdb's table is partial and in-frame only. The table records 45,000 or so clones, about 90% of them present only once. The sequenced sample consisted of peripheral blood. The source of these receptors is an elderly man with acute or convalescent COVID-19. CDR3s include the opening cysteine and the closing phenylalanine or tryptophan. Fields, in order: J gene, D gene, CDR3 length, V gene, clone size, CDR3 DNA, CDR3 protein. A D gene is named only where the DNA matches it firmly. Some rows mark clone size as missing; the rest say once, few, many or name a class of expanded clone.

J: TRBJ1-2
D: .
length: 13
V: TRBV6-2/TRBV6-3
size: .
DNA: TGTGCCAGCAGTACAGGGACGGAGTATGGCTACACCTTC
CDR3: CASSTGTEYGYTF

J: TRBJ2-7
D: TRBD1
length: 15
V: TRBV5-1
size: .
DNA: TGCGCCAGCAGCTTGGTTCGGACAGGGGGCCTCGAGCAGTACTTC
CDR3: CASSLVRTGGLEQYF

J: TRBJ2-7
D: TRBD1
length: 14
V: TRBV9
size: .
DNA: TGTGCCAGCAGGACCTCCCCGACAGGGGGTGAGCAGTACTTC
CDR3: CASRTSPTGGEQYF

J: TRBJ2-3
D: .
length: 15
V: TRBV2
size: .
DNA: TGTGCCAGCAGTGCGTCAGGGAGGATCACAGATACGCAGTATTTT
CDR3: CASSASGRITDTQYF

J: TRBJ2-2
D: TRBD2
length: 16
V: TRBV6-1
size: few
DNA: TGTGCCAGCAGTGACGGGTTAGCGGGGAACACCGGGGAGCTGTTTTTT
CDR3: CASSDGLAGNTGELFF

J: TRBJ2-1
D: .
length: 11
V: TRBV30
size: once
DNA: TGTGCCTGGAGCGGGTACAATGAGCAGTTCTTC
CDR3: CAWSGYNEQFF

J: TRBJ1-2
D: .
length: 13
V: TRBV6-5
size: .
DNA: TGTGCCAGCAGCCGGGTAGCTAACTATGGCTACACCTTC
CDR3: CASSRVANYGYTF

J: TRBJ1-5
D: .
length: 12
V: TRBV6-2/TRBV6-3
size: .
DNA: TGTGCCAGCAGTTCTGGTCTGCGGCCCCAGCATTTT
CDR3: CASSSGLRPQHF

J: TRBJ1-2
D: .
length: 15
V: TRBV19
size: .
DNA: TGTGCCAGTAGTATAGCTCAATCGGGGGGCTATGGCTACACCTTC
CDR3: CASSIAQSGGYGYTF

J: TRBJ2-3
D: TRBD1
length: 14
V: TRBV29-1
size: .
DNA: TGCAGCGTTGATGACAGGGGGTTCTCAGATACGCAGTATTTT
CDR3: CSVDDRGFSDTQYF

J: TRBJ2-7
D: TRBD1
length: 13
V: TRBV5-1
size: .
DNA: TGCGCCAGCAGCCCACTAAACAGGGGCGAGCAGTACTTC
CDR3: CASSPLNRGEQYF

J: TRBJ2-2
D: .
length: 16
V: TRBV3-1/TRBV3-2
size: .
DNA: TGTGCCAGCAGCCAAGAGGGGGGGCCTAACACCGGGGAGCTGTTTTTT
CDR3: CASSQEGGPNTGELFF

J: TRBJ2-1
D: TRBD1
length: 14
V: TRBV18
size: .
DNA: TGTGCCAGCTCACCGGACAGGGGCGGCAATGAGCAGTTCTTC
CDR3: CASSPDRGGNEQFF

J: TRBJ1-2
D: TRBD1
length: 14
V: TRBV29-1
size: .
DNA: TGCAGCGTTAAGATCCCGGACAGGGGCTATGGCTACACCTTC
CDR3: CSVKIPDRGYGYTF

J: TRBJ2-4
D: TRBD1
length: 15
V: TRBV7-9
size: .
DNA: TGTGCCAGCAGCGGACAGGGACTAGCCAAAAACATTCAGTACTTC
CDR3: CASSGQGLAKNIQYF

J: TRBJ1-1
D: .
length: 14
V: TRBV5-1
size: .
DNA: TGCGCCAGCAGCTTACAGGTTATGAACACTGAAGCTTTCTTT
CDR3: CASSLQVMNTEAFF

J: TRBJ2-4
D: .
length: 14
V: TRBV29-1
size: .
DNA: TGCAGCGTTGAAGTAGGGGTTGCCAAAAACATTCAGTACTTC
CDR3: CSVEVGVAKNIQYF

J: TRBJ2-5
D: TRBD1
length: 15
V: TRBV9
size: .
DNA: TGTGCCAGCAGCGTAGTGGCAGGGGGACAAGAGACCCAGTACTTC
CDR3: CASSVVAGGQETQYF

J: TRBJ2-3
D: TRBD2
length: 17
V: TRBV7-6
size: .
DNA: TGTGCCAGCAGCCTAGGGGCGGGGGGCGCTAGCACAGATACGCAGTATTTT
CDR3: CASSLGAGGASTDTQYF

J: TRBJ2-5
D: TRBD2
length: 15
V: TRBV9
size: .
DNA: TGTGCCAGCAGCGTAGGGACTAGCGGGCGTGAGACCCAGTACTTC
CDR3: CASSVGTSGRETQYF

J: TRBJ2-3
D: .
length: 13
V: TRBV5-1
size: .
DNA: TGCGCCAGCAGCTCAGGGAACACAGATACGCAGTATTTT
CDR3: CASSSGNTDTQYF

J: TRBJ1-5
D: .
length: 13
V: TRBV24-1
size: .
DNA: TGTGCCACCAGTGAGACAACAATCAGCCCCCAGCATTTT
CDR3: CATSETTISPQHF

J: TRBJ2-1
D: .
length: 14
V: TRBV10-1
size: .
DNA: TGCGCCAGCAGTGGGGCAGGGAGGCACAATGAGCAGTTCTTC
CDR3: CASSGAGRHNEQFF